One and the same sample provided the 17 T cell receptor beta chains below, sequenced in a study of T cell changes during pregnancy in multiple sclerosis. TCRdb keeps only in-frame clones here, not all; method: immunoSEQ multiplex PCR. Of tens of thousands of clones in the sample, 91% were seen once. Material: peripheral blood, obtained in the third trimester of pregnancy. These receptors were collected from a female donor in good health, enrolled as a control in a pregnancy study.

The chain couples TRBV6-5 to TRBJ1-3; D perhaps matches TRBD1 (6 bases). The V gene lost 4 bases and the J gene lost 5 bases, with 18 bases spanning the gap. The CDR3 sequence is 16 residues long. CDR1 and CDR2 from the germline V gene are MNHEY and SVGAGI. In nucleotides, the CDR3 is TGTGCCAGCAGTTCCCGGGCTGACAGGAGAAGAAACACCATATATTTT. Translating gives CASSSRADRRRNTIYF.

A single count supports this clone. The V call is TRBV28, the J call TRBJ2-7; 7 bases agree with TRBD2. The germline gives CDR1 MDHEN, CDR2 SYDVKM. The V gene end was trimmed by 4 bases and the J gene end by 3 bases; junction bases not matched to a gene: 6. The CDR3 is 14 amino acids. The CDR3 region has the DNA TGTGCCAGCAGTTCCCTCGGGGGGAGCTACGAGCAGTACTTC. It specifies CASSSLGGSYEQYF.

The CDR3 reads CSARLASEQETQYF. The CDR3 nucleotides are TGCAGCGCGCGACTAGCGTCGGAGCAAGAGACCCAGTACTTC. J is TRBJ2-5 and V is TRBV29-1; TRBD2 matches at 8 bases. With 7 bases clipped from V and 2 bases from J, the junction kept 9 bases outside the gene matches. This CDR3 comprises 14 residues. Germline CDR1 and CDR2: SQVTM and ANQGSEA.

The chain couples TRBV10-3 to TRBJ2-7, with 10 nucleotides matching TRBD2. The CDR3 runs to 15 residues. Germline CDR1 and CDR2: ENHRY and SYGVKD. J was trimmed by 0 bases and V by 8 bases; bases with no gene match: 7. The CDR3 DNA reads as TGTGCCATCTCCAGGACTAGCGGATACTCCTACGAGCAGTACTTC. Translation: CAISRTSGYSYEQYF.

In DNA form, the CDR3 reads TGCGCCAGCAGCCTCAGAGCCGGACAGGCTAATTACAATGAGCAGTTCTTC. It specifies CASSLRAGQANYNEQFF. This chain connects TRBV5-1 to TRBJ2-1, with TRBD1 matching 7 bases. The CDR3 has 17 amino acids. Germline assignment: CDR1 SGHRS and CDR2 YFSETQ. V lost 4 bases to trimming and J lost 4 bases; unmatched junction nucleotides: 14.

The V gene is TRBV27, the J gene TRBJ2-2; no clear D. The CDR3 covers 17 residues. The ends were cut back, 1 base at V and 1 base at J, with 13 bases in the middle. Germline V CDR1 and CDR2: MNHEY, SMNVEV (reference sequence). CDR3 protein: CASSLFPRAENTGELFF. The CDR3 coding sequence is TGTGCCAGCAGTTTATTCCCCCGCGCGGAGAACACCGGGGAGCTGTTTTTT.

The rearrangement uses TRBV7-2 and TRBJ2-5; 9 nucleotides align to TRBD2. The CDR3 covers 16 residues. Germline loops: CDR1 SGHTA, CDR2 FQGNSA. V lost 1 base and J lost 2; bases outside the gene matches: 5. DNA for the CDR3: TGTGCCAGCAGCTTAGACTTGGCGGGGGGGCAAGAGACCCAGTACTTC. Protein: CASSLDLAGGQETQYF. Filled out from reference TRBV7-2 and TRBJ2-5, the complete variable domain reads GAGVSQSPSNKVTEKGKDVELRCDPISGHTALYWYRQSLGQGLEFLIYFQGNSAPDKSGLPSDRFSAERTGGSVSTLTIQRTQQEDSAVYLCASSLDLAGGQETQYFGPGTRLLVL.

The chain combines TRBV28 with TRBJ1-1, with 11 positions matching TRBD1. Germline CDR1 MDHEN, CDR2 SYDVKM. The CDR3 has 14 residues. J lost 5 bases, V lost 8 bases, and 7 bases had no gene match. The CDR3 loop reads CASRTGGANTEAFF. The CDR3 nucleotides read TGTGCCAGCCGGACAGGGGGCGCAAATACTGAAGCTTTCTTT.

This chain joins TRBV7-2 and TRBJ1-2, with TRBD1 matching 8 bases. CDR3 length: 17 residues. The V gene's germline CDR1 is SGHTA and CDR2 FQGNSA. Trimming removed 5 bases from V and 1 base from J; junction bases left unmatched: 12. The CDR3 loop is CASSLGTGHNFNYGYTF. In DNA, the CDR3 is TGTGCCAGCAGCCTGGGGACAGGTCATAACTTTAACTATGGCTACACCTTC.

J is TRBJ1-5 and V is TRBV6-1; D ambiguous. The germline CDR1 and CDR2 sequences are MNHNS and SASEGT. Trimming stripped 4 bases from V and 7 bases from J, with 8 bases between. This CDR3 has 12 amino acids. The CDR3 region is CASSGTYQPQHF. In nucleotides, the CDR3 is TGTGCCAGCAGTGGCACATACCAGCCCCAGCATTTT.

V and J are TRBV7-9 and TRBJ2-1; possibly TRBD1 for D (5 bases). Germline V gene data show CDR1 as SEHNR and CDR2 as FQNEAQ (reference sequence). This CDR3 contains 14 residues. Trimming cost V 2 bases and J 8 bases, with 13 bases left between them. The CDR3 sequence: CASSLSGMLHEQFF. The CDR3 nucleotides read TGTGCCAGCAGCTTATCAGGGATGTTACATGAGCAGTTCTTC.

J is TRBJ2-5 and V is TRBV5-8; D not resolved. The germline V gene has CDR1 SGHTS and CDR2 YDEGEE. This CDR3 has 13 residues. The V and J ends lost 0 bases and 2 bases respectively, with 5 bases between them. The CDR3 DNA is TGTGCCAGCAGCTTGGATCAGCAAGAGACCCAGTACTTC. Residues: CASSLDQQETQYF.

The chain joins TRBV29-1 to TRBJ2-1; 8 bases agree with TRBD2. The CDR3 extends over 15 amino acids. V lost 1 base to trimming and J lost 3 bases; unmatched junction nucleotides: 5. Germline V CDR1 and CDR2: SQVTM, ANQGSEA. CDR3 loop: CSVEGLLAVYNEQFF. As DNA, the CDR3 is TGCAGCGTTGAAGGCCTACTAGCGGTCTACAATGAGCAGTTCTTC.

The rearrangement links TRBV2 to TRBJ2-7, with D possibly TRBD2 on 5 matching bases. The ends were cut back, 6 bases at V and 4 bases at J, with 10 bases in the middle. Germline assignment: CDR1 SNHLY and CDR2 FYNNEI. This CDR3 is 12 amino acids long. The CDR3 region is CASRPSLYEQYF. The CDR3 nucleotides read TGTGCCAGCAGGCCTAGCTTGTACGAGCAGTACTTC.

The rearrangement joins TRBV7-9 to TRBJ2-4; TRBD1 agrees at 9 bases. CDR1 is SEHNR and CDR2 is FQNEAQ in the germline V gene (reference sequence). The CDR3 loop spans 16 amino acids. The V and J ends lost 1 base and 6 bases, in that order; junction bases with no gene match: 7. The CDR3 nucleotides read TGTGCCAGCAGCTTAGGGGGACAGGGCGCGGGAAACATTCAGTACTTC. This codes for CASSLGGQGAGNIQYF.

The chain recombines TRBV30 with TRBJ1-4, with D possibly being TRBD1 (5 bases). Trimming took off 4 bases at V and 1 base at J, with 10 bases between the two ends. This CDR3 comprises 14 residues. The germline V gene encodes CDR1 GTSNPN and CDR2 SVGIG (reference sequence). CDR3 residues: CAWTKDITNEKLFF. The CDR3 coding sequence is TGTGCCTGGACCAAGGACATAACTAATGAAAAACTGTTTTTT.

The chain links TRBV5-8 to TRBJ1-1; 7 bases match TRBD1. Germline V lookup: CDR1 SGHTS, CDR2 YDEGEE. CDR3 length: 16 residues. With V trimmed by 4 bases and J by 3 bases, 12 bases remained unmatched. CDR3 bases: TGTGCCAGCAGCCGTATGGGGACAGTTGGAGACACTGAAGCTTTCTTT. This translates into CASSRMGTVGDTEAFF.